This is a list of T cell receptor beta chains from one sample in a study of cytomegalovirus exposure and HLA in healthy donors. TCRdb's copy holds only in-frame clones and misses some; the assay was immunoSEQ multiplex PCR. The sample includes under 100,000 clones, approximately 65% of them seen just once. Sequencing used PBMCs. The receptors originated from a woman in her twenties or thirties in good health and CMV-seropositive. Both conserved end residues are part of each CDR3. Fields, in order: J gene, D gene, V gene, clone size, CDR3 DNA, CDR3 protein. The D gene is left open where the match is weak. Clone size is stated in some rows and not others, as once, few, many or a class when expanded.

J gene: TRBJ1-2
D gene: TRBD1
V gene: TRBV7-2
clone size: .
CDR3 DNA: TGTGCCAGCAGCCAGGGGGCGGAGGGCAGTGGCTACACCTTC
CDR3 protein: CASSQGAEGSGYTF

J gene: TRBJ1-5
D gene: TRBD1
V gene: TRBV10-3
clone size: .
CDR3 DNA: TGTGCCATCGGGACAGGGGGATCTCAGCCCCAGCATTTT
CDR3 protein: CAIGTGGSQPQHF

J gene: TRBJ2-2
D gene: TRBD2
V gene: TRBV5-1
clone size: .
CDR3 DNA: TGCGCCAGCAGCAGCCGGACTAGCGGGTCCGGGGAGCTGTTTTTT
CDR3 protein: CASSSRTSGSGELFF

J gene: TRBJ2-1
D gene: .
V gene: TRBV2
clone size: few
CDR3 DNA: TGTGCCAGCAGTAGAGGTGGCGGGGCCCCCTACAATGAGCAGTTCTTC
CDR3 protein: CASSRGGGAPYNEQFF

J gene: TRBJ2-2
D gene: .
V gene: TRBV10-1
clone size: .
CDR3 DNA: TGCGCCAGCAGTGAAGGGGATATGGATACCGGGGAGCTGTTTTTT
CDR3 protein: CASSEGDMDTGELFF

J gene: TRBJ2-1
D gene: TRBD2
V gene: TRBV6-1
clone size: .
CDR3 DNA: TGTGCCAGCAGTGCAAGAACTAGCGGGGCCCACGATGAGCAGTTCTTC
CDR3 protein: CASSARTSGAHDEQFF

J gene: TRBJ2-1
D gene: TRBD2
V gene: TRBV4-2
clone size: few
CDR3 DNA: TGTGCCAGCAGGCGCTTACTAGCGGGGGATGTAAATGAGCAGTTCTTC
CDR3 protein: CASRRLLAGDVNEQFF

J gene: TRBJ2-3
D gene: TRBD2
V gene: TRBV14
clone size: .
CDR3 DNA: TGTGCCAGCAGCCAAGTTACTAGCGGGGTCCACACAGATACGCAGTATTTT
CDR3 protein: CASSQVTSGVHTDTQYF

J gene: TRBJ1-1
D gene: .
V gene: TRBV5-1
clone size: few
CDR3 DNA: TGCGCCAGCAGCCCAGACACGGCCACTGAAGCTTTCTTT
CDR3 protein: CASSPDTATEAFF

J gene: TRBJ2-5
D gene: .
V gene: TRBV7-9
clone size: .
CDR3 DNA: TGTGCCAGCAGCGTACAGGGTGGGGAGACCCAGTACTTC
CDR3 protein: CASSVQGGETQYF

J gene: TRBJ2-7
D gene: .
V gene: TRBV28
clone size: few
CDR3 DNA: TGTGCCAGCAGCCTAATCGTAGGGGTCTACGAGCAGTACTTC
CDR3 protein: CASSLIVGVYEQYF

J gene: TRBJ2-7
D gene: .
V gene: TRBV6-1
clone size: .
CDR3 DNA: TGTGCCAGCAGCCGACCTTTGAGAGTCGGGGAGCAGTACTTC
CDR3 protein: CASSRPLRVGEQYF

J gene: TRBJ1-1
D gene: .
V gene: TRBV2
clone size: few
CDR3 DNA: TGTGCCAGCAGTCTTAGGAACACTGAAGCTTTCTTT
CDR3 protein: CASSLRNTEAFF

J gene: TRBJ1-4
D gene: .
V gene: TRBV20-1
clone size: few
CDR3 DNA: TGCAGTGCTAGGGCACAAGAAAAACTGTTTTTT
CDR3 protein: CSARAQEKLFF

J gene: TRBJ2-3
D gene: .
V gene: TRBV18
clone size: .
CDR3 DNA: TGTGCCAGCTCACGACAGACTAGCACAGATACGCAGTATTTT
CDR3 protein: CASSRQTSTDTQYF

J gene: TRBJ2-5
D gene: .
V gene: TRBV5-8
clone size: .
CDR3 DNA: TGTGCCAGCAGCTCCAAACAGCAGACCCAGTACTTC
CDR3 protein: CASSSKQQTQYF

J gene: TRBJ1-3
D gene: .
V gene: TRBV5-1
clone size: .
CDR3 DNA: TGCGCCAGTCGGGAGACTACCAGCTCTGGAAACACCATATATTTT
CDR3 protein: CASRETTSSGNTIYF

J gene: TRBJ1-2
D gene: .
V gene: TRBV5-6
clone size: .
CDR3 DNA: TGTGCCAGCAGCTTGGAGGCGGGGATCTATGGCTACACCTTC
CDR3 protein: CASSLEAGIYGYTF

J gene: TRBJ2-5
D gene: TRBD2
V gene: TRBV4-1
clone size: .
CDR3 DNA: TGCGCCAGCAGCCAAGGGGGGACTAATGAAGAGACCCAGTACTTC
CDR3 protein: CASSQGGTNEETQYF

J gene: TRBJ2-7
D gene: TRBD1
V gene: TRBV11-3
clone size: .
CDR3 DNA: TGTGCCAGCAGCTTGCGTCCGGGACAGGGGGCTGGCGAGCAGTACTTC
CDR3 protein: CASSLRPGQGAGEQYF

J gene: TRBJ2-1
D gene: TRBD2
V gene: TRBV6-5
clone size: .
CDR3 DNA: TGTGCCAGCACCTTGACTAGCGGGTTGATAGGTGAGCAGTTCTTC
CDR3 protein: CASTLTSGLIGEQFF

J gene: TRBJ2-5
D gene: .
V gene: TRBV7-9
clone size: .
CDR3 DNA: TGTGCCAGCACAGGAGGGTCAGAGACCCAGTACTTC
CDR3 protein: CASTGGSETQYF

J gene: TRBJ1-2
D gene: TRBD1
V gene: TRBV29-1
clone size: .
CDR3 DNA: TGCAGCGTCGGGGACAGGGGCGACTATGGCTACACCTTC
CDR3 protein: CSVGDRGDYGYTF

J gene: TRBJ1-2
D gene: .
V gene: TRBV4-1
clone size: few
CDR3 DNA: TGCGCCAGCAGCCAAGATACAGGGTATGGCTACACCTTC
CDR3 protein: CASSQDTGYGYTF

J gene: TRBJ2-1
D gene: .
V gene: TRBV7-8
clone size: .
CDR3 DNA: TGTGCCAGCAGCTTAAGGGGGGGTTTGGAGGGTGAGCAGTTCTTC
CDR3 protein: CASSLRGGLEGEQFF

J gene: TRBJ2-3
D gene: .
V gene: TRBV6-5
clone size: few
CDR3 DNA: TGTGCCAGCAGTTACTCCATCACAGATACGCAGTATTTT
CDR3 protein: CASSYSITDTQYF

J gene: TRBJ2-1
D gene: .
V gene: TRBV7-3
clone size: few
CDR3 DNA: TGTGCCAGCAGCTCCCATGTGGGGGCCGCAACGGGATACAATGAGCAGTTCTTC
CDR3 protein: CASSSHVGAATGYNEQFF

J gene: TRBJ2-7
D gene: TRBD1
V gene: TRBV13
clone size: .
CDR3 DNA: TGTGCCAGCAGCGAACCCGGGACAGACTACGAGCAGTACTTC
CDR3 protein: CASSEPGTDYEQYF

J gene: TRBJ1-2
D gene: .
V gene: TRBV30
clone size: .
CDR3 DNA: TGTGCCTTGGCTTTACCCCCAGGTGGCTACACCTTC
CDR3 protein: CALALPPGGYTF

J gene: TRBJ2-1
D gene: .
V gene: TRBV5-5
clone size: .
CDR3 DNA: TGTGCCAGCAGAATCGCAGCGGCCTCCTACAATGAGCAGTTCTTC
CDR3 protein: CASRIAAASYNEQFF

J gene: TRBJ1-1
D gene: .
V gene: TRBV5-1
clone size: few
CDR3 DNA: TGCGCCAGCAGCTTAACGGAGACTGAAGCTTTCTTT
CDR3 protein: CASSLTETEAFF

J gene: TRBJ2-2
D gene: .
V gene: TRBV7-9
clone size: .
CDR3 DNA: TGTGCCAGCAGCTTTCTAGCTCAGTCCGGGGAGCTGTTTTTT
CDR3 protein: CASSFLAQSGELFF

J gene: TRBJ2-6
D gene: .
V gene: TRBV11-2
clone size: .
CDR3 DNA: TGTGCCAGCAGCTCCCAATCGGGGTCTGGGGCCAACGTCCTGACTTTC
CDR3 protein: CASSSQSGSGANVLTF

J gene: TRBJ2-7
D gene: .
V gene: TRBV12-5
clone size: .
CDR3 DNA: TGTGCTAGTGCAGGGGAACGAGCCTACGAGCAGTACTTC
CDR3 protein: CASAGERAYEQYF

J gene: TRBJ2-7
D gene: .
V gene: TRBV10-3
clone size: few
CDR3 DNA: TGTGCCATCAAAGGAGGGGAGCCGGGCGAGCAGTACTTC
CDR3 protein: CAIKGGEPGEQYF

J gene: TRBJ1-3
D gene: .
V gene: TRBV7-2
clone size: .
CDR3 DNA: TGTGCCAGCCGTGGACAGAGCGGAAACACCATATATTTT
CDR3 protein: CASRGQSGNTIYF

J gene: TRBJ2-7
D gene: .
V gene: TRBV5-1
clone size: .
CDR3 DNA: TGCGCCAGCAGCTTATCAGGGGACGAGCAGTACTTC
CDR3 protein: CASSLSGDEQYF

J gene: TRBJ1-2
D gene: .
V gene: TRBV19
clone size: .
CDR3 DNA: TGTGCCAGTAGTATCGGCAGGGACTATGGCTACACCTTC
CDR3 protein: CASSIGRDYGYTF

J gene: TRBJ1-4
D gene: TRBD1
V gene: TRBV30
clone size: .
CDR3 DNA: TGTGCCTGGAGGAGGGGGCCGAGGGAAAAACTGTTTTTT
CDR3 protein: CAWRRGPREKLFF

J gene: TRBJ1-1
D gene: TRBD1
V gene: TRBV7-9
clone size: .
CDR3 DNA: TGTGCCAGCAGCCAACCCCGGGACAGGAACACTGAAGCTTTCTTT
CDR3 protein: CASSQPRDRNTEAFF

J gene: TRBJ1-5
D gene: .
V gene: TRBV6-1
clone size: .
CDR3 DNA: TGTGCCAGCAGTGAACCTACAGCAAATCAGCCCCAGCATTTT
CDR3 protein: CASSEPTANQPQHF